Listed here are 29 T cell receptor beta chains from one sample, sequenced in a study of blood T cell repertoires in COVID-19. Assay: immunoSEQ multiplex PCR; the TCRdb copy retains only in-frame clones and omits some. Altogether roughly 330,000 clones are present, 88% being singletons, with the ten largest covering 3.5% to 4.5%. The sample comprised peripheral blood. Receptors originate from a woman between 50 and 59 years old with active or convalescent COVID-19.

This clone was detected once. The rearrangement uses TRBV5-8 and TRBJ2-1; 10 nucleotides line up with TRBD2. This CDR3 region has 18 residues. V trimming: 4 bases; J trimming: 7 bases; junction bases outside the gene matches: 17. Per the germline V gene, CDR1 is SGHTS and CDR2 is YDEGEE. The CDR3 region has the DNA TGTGCCAGCAGCCGCGGGGTGAGCGGGGGGGGCCTGGTGAATGAGCAGTTCTTC. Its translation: CASSRGVSGGGLVNEQFF. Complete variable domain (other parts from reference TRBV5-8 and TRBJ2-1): EAGVTQSPTHLIKTRGQQATLRCSPISGHTSVYWYQQALGLGLQFLLWYDEGEERNRGNFPPRFSGRQFPNYSSELNVNALELEDSALYLCASSRGVSGGGLVNEQFFGPGTRLTVL.

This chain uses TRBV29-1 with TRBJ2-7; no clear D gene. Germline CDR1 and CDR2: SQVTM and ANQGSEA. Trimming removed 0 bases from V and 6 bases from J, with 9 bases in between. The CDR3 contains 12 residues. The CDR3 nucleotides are TGCAGCGTTGAAGATGATAGAGGCGAGCAGTACTTC. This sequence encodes CSVEDDRGEQYF.

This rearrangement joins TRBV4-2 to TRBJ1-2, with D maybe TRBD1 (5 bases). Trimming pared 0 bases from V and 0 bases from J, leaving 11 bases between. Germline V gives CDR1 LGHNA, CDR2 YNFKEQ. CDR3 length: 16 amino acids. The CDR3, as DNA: TGTGCCAGCAGCCAAGATCTACAGGATCCTAACTATGGCTACACCTTC. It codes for CASSQDLQDPNYGYTF.

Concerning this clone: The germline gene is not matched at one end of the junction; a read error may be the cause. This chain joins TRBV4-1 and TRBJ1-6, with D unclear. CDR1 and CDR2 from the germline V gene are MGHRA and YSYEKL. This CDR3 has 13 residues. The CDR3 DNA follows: TGCGCCAGTAGCCAAGAACAGCATTCACCCCTCCACTTT. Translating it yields CASSQEQHSPLHF.

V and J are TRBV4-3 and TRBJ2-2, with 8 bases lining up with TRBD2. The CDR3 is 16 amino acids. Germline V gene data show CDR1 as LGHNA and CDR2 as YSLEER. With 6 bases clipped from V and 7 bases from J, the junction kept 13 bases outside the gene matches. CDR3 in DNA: TGCGCCAGCAGTAACCAAGCGGGAGAGTATGGCGGGGAGCTGTTTTTT. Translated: CASSNQAGEYGGELFF.

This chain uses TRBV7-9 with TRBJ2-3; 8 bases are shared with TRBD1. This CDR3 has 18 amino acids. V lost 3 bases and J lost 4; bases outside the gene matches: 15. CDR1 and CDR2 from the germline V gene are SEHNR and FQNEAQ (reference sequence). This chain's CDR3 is CASSFVAKQGVFSDTQYF. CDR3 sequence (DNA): TGTGCCAGCAGCTTTGTCGCGAAACAGGGGGTATTCTCAGATACGCAGTATTTT.

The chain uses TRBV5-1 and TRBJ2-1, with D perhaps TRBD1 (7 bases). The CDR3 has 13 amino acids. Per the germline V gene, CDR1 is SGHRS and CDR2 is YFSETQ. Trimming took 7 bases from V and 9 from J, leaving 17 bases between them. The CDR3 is CASATGSGSEQFF. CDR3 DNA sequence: TGCGCCAGCGCGACAGGGAGCGGGTCTGAGCAGTTCTTC. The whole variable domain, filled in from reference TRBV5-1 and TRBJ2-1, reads KAGVTQTPRYLIKTRGQQVTLSCSPISGHRSVSWYQQTPGQGLQFLFEYFSETQRNKGNFPGRFSGRQFSNSRSEMNVSTLELGDSALYLCASATGSGSEQFFGPGTRLTVL.

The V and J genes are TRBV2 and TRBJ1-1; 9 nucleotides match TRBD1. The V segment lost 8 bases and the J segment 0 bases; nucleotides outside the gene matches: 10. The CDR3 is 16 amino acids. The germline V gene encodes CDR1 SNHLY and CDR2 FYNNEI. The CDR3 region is CASEMTGGLLNTEAFF. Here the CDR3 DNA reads TGTGCCAGCGAAATGACAGGGGGACTATTGAACACTGAAGCTTTCTTT.

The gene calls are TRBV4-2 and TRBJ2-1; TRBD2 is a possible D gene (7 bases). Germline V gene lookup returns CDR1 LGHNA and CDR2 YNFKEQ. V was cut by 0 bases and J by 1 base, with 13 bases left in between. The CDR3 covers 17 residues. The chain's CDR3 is CASSQEDRAGSYNEQFF. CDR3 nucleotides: TGTGCCAGCAGCCAAGAGGACAGAGCGGGGTCCTACAATGAGCAGTTCTTC.

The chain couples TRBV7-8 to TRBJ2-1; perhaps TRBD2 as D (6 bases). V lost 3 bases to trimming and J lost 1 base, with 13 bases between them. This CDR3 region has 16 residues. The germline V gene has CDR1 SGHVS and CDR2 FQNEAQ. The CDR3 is CASSFDGGSSYNEQFF. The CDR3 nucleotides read TGTGCCAGCAGCTTTGACGGGGGTTCATCCTACAATGAGCAGTTCTTC.

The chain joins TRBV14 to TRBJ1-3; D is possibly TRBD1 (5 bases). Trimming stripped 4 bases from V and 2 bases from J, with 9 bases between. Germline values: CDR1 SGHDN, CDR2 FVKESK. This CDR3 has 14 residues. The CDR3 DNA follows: TGTGCCAGCAGCCTAGCGGGGGCTGGAAACACCATATATTTT. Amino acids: CASSLAGAGNTIYF.

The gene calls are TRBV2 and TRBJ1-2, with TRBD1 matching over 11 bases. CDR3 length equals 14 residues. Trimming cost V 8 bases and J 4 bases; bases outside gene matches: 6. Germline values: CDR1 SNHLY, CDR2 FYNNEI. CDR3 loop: CASEEGQGGYGYTF. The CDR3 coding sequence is TGTGCCAGCGAAGAGGGACAGGGGGGCTATGGCTACACCTTC.

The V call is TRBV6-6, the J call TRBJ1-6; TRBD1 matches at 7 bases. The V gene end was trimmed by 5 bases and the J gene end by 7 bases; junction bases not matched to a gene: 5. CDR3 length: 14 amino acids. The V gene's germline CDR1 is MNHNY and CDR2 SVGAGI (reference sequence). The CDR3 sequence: CASSQTGNNSPLHF. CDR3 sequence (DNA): TGTGCCAGCAGTCAGACAGGGAACAATTCACCCCTCCACTTT.

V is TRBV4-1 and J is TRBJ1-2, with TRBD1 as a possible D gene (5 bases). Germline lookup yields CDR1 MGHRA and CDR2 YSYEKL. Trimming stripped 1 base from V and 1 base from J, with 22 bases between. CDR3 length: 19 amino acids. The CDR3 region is CASSQARGNDKGRNYGYTF. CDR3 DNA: TGCGCCAGCAGCCAAGCTAGAGGTAATGACAAGGGGCGTAACTATGGCTACACCTTC.

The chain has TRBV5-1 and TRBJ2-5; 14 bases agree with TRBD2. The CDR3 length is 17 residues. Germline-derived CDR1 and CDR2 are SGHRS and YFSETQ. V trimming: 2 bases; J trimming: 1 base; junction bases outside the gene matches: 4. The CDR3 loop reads CASSFGTSGGIQETQYF. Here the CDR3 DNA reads TGCGCCAGCAGCTTTGGGACTAGCGGGGGTATCCAAGAGACCCAGTACTTC.

The CDR3 reads CASSPWTAQNEKLFF. Written as DNA, the CDR3 is TGTGCCAGCAGCCCCTGGACAGCTCAAAATGAAAAACTGTTTTTT. The gene calls are TRBV7-2 and TRBJ1-4; perhaps TRBD1 as D (6 bases). V gave up 5 bases and J gave up 5 bases, with 15 bases separating them. Germline V gives CDR1 SGHTA, CDR2 FQGNSA. This CDR3 is built from 15 residues.

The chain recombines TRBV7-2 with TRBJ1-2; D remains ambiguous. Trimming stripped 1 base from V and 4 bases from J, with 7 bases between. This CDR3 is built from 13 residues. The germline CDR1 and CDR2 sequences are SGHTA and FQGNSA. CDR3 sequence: CASSLVSSYGYTF. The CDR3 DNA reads TGTGCCAGCAGCTTAGTTTCTTCCTATGGCTACACCTTC.

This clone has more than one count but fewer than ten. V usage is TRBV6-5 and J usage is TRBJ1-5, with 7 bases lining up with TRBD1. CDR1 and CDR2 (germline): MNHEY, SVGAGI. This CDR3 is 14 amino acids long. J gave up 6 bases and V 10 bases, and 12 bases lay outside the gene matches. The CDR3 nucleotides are TGTGCCACTCGAGGCACAGGGGTAACTCAGCCCCAGCATTTT. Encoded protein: CATRGTGVTQPQHF.

The CDR3 sequence: CASSETGKEETQYF. The CDR3 DNA sequence: TGTGCCAGCAGCGAGACAGGCAAAGAAGAGACCCAGTACTTC. The genes are TRBV7-3 and TRBJ2-5, with D possibly matching TRBD1 (6 bases). Germline CDR1 reads SGHTA; CDR2 reads FQGTGA. Trimming left V 5 bases short and J 3 bases short, with 13 bases between. The CDR3 runs 14 residues. The variable domain in full, with the rest retrieved from reference TRBV7-3 and TRBJ2-5, is GAGVSQTPSNKVTEKGKYVELRCDPISGHTALYWYRQSLGQGPEFLIYFQGTGAADDSGLPNDRFFAVRPEGSVSTLKIQRTERGDSAVYLCASSETGKEETQYFGPGTRLLVL.

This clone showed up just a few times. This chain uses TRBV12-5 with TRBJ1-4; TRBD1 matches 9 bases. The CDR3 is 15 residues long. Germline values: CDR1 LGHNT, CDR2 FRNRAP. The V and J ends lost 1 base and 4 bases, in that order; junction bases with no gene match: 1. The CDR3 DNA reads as TGTGCTAGTGGTTTGGCGACAGGGGGTAATGAAAAACTGTTTTTT. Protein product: CASGLATGGNEKLFF.

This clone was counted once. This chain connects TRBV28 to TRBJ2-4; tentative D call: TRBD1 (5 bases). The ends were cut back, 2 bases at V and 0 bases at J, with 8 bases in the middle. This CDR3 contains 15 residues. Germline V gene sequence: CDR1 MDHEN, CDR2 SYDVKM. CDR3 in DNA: TGTGCCAGCAGTTTAGCAGGGCTAGCCAAAAACATTCAGTACTTC. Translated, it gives CASSLAGLAKNIQYF.

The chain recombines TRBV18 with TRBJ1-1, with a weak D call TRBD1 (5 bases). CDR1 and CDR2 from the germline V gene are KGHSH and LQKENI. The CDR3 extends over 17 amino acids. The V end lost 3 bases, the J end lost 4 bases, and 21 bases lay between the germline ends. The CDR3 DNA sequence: TGTGCCAGCTCACCGGCGCCGACAGAAACCTTCCTCACTGAAGCTTTCTTT. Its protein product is CASSPAPTETFLTEAFF. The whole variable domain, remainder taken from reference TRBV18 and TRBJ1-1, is NAGVMQNPRHLVRRRGQEARLRCSPMKGHSHVYWYRQLPEEGLKFMVYLQKENIIDESGMPKERFSAEFPKEGPSILRIQQVVRGDSAAYFCASSPAPTETFLTEAFFGQGTRLTVV.

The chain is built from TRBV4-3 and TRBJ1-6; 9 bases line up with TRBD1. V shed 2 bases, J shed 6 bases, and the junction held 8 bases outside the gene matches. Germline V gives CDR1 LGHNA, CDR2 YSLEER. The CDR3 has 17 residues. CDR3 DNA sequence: TGCGCCAGCAGCCAACGTACGGACAGGGGAGGTAATTCACCCCTCCACTTT. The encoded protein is CASSQRTDRGGNSPLHF.

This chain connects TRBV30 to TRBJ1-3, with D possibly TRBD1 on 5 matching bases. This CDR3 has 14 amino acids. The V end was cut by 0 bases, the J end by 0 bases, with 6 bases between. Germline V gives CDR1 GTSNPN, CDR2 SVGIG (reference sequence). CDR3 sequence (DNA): TGTGCCTGGAGTGTAGGGGTCTCTGGAAACACCATATATTTT. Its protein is CAWSVGVSGNTIYF. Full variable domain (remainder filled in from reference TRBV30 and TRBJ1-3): SQTIHQWPATLVQPVGSPLSLECTVEGTSNPNLYWYRQAAGRGLQLLFYSVGIGQISSEVPQNLSASRPQDRQFILSSKKLLLSDSGFYLCAWSVGVSGNTIYFGEGSWLTVV.

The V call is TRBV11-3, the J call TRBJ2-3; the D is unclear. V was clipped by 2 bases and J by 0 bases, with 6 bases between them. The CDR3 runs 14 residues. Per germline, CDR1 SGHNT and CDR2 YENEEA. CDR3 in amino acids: CASSLTASTDTQYF. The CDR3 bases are TGTGCCAGCAGCTTAACTGCTAGCACAGATACGCAGTATTTT.

The CDR3 nucleotides are TGTGCCAGCAGCAAAGCGGGAGGGACTAGCGGTTACAATGAGCAGTTCTTC. The encoded protein is CASSKAGGTSGYNEQFF. The chain couples TRBV21-1 to TRBJ2-1; the tabulated D call, TRBD2, remains unverified against the DNA. TRBV21-1 is tagged as a pseudogene. The CDR3 spans 17 residues.

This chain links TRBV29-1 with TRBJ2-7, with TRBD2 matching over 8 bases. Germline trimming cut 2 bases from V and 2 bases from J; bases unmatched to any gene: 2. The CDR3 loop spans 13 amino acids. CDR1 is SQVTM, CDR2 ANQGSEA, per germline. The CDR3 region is CSVESGGAYEQYF. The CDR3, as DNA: TGCAGCGTTGAATCCGGGGGGGCCTACGAGCAGTACTTC.

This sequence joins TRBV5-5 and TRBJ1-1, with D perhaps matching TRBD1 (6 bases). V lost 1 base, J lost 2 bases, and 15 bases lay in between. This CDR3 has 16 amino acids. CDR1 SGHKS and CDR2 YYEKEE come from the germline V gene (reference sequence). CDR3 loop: CASSLSRGARNTEAFF. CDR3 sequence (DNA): TGTGCCAGCAGCTTGAGTCGGGGGGCACGAAACACTGAAGCTTTCTTT.

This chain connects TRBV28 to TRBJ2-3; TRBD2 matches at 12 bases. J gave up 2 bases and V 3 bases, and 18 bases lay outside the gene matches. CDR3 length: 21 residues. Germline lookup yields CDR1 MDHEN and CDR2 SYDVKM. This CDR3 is CASSFSTASGGGFGYTDTQYF. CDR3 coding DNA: TGTGCCAGCAGTTTTAGTACCGCTAGCGGGGGGGGATTTGGGTACACAGATACGCAGTATTTT. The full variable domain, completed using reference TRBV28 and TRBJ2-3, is DVKVTQSSRYLVKRTGEKVFLECVQDMDHENMFWYRQDPGLGLRLIYFSYDVKMKEKGDIPEGYSVSREKKERFSLILESASTNQTSMYLCASSFSTASGGGFGYTDTQYFGPGTRLTVL.